A single T cell receptor beta chain is shown here with its context. This specimen belongs to a study of sequential checkpoint blockade in melanoma. On the study more broadly: Both treatment sequences were followed by maintenance nivolumab.

Treatment of the sample: randomized to nivolumab then ipilimumab (arm A) or the reverse (arm B). Sorted cells were live CD3+CD8+, lacking CD19 and CD56, from PBMCs. The repertoire was sequenced with immunoSEQ multiplex PCR; TCRdb's copy has only in-frame clones and lacks some. The table lists roughly 12,000 clones, over 60% of them singletons. The origin of this receptor is a human donor with melanoma. The source was CD8+ T cells sorted from blood (inferred from file names), collected from a patient given nivolumab and ipilimumab in sequence.

The CDR3 DNA is TGTGCCAGCAGTATGGAACAGGTCAATGAGCAGTTCTTC. Its protein is CASSMEQVNEQFF. The V gene is TRBV6-1, the J gene TRBJ2-1; the D gene is possibly TRBD1 (5 bases). Germline loops: CDR1 MNHNS, CDR2 SASEGT. The ends were cut back, 5 bases at V and 6 bases at J, with 11 bases in the middle. This CDR3 region has 13 residues.